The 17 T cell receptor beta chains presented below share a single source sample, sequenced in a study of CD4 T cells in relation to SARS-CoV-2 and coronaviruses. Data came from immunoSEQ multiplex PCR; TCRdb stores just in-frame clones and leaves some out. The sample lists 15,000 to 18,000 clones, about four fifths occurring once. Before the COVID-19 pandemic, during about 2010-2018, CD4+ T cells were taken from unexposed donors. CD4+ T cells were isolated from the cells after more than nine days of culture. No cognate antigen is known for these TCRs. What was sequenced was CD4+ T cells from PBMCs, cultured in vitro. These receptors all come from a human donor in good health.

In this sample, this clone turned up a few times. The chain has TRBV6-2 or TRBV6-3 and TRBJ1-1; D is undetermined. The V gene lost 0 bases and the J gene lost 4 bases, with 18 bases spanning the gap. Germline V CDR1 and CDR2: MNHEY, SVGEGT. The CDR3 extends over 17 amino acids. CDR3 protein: CASSYSIASTVRTEAFF. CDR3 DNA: TGTGCCAGCAGTTACTCGATAGCATCTACAGTTCGCACTGAAGCTTTCTTT.

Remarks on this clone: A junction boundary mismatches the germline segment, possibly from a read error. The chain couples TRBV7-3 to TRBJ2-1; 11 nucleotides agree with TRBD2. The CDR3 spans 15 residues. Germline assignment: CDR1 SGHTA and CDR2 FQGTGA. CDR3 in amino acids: CASSLRLAGYNEQFF. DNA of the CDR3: TGTGCCAGCAGTTTAAGACTAGCGGGATACAATGAGCAGTTCTTC. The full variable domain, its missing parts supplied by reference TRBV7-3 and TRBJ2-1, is GAGVSQTPSNKVTEKGKYVELRCDPISGHTALYWYRQSLGQGPEFLIYFQGTGAADDSGLPNDRFFAVRPEGSVSTLKIQRTERGDSAVYLCASSLRLAGYNEQFFGPGTRLTVL.

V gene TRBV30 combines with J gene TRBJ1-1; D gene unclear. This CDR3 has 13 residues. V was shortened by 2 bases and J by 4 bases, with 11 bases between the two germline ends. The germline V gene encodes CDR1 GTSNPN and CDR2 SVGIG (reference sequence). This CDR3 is CAWSPPRATEAFF. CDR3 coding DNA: TGTGCCTGGAGTCCTCCTCGAGCCACTGAAGCTTTCTTT.

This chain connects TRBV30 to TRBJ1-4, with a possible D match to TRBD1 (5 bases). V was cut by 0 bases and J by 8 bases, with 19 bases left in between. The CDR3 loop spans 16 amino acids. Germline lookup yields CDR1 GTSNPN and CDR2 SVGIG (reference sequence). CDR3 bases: TGTGCCTGGAGTGTAGGGGACGCCCGAGCTCGGGAAAAACTGTTTTTT. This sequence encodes CAWSVGDARAREKLFF.

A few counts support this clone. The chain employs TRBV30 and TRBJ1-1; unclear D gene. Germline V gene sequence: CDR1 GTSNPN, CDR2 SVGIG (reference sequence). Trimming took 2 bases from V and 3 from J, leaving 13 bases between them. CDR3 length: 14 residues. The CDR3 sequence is CAWSPGIMYTEAFF. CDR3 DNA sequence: TGTGCCTGGAGTCCGGGGATTATGTACACTGAAGCTTTCTTT.

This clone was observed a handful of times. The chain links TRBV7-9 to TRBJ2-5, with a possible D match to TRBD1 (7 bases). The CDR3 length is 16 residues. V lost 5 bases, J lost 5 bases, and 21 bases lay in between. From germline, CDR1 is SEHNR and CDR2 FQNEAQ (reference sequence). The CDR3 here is CASSPGAGAGGETQYF. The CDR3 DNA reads TGTGCCAGCAGCCCAGGGGCCGGGGCAGGGGGGGAGACCCAGTACTTC.

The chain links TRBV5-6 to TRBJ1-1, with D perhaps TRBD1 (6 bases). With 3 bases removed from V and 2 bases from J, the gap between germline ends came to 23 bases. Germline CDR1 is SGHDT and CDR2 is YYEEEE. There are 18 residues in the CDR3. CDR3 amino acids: CASSSYRGGQTFNTEAFF. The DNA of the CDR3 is TGTGCCAGCAGCTCATACCGGGGGGGCCAAACCTTCAACACTGAAGCTTTCTTT.

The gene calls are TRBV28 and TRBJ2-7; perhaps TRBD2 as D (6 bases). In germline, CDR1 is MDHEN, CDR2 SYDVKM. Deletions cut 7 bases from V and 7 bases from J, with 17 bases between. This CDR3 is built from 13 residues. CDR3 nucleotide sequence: TGTGCCAGCACCTTAGCGGAGGGGAAGGAGCAGTACTTC. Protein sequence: CASTLAEGKEQYF.

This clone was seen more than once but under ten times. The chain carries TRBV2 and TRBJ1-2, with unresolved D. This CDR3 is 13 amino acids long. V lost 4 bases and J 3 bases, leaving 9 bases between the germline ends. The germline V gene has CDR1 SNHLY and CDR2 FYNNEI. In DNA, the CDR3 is TGTGCCAGCAGTGTAGTTCCCCACTATGGCTACACCTTC. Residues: CASSVVPHYGYTF.

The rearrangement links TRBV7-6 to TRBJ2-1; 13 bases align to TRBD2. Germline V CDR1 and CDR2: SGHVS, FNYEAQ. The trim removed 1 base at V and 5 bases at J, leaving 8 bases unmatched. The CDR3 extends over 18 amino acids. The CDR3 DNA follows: TGTGCCAGCAGCTTAGTTGTTACTAGCGGGAGGGATCACAATGAGCAGTTCTTC. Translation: CASSLVVTSGRDHNEQFF.

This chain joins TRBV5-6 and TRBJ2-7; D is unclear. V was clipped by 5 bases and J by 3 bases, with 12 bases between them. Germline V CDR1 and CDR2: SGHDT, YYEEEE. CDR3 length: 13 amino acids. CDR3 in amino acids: CASSPDPDYEQYF. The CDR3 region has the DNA TGTGCCAGCAGTCCTGACCCTGACTACGAGCAGTACTTC.

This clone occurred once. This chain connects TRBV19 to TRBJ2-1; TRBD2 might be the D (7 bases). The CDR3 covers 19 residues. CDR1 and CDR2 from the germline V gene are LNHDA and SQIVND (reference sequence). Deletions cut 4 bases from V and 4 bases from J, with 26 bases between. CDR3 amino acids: CASSTISEGGTLPYNEQFF. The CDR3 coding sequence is TGTGCCAGTAGTACGATAAGTGAGGGGGGGACCCTTCCATACAATGAGCAGTTCTTC. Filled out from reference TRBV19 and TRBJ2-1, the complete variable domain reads DGGITQSPKYLFRKEGQNVTLSCEQNLNHDAMYWYRQDPGQGLRLIYYSQIVNDFQKGDIAEGYSVSREKKESFPLTVTSAQKNPTAFYLCASSTISEGGTLPYNEQFFGPGTRLTVL.

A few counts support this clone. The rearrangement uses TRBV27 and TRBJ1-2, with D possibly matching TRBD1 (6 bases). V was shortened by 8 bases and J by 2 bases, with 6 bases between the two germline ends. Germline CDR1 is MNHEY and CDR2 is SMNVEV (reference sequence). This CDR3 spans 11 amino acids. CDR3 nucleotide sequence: TGTGCCAGCGGACAGAACTATGGCTACACCTTC. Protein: CASGQNYGYTF.

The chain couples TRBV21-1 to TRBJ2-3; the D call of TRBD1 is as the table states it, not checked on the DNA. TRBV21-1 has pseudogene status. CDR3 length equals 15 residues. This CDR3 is CASSKTDRSTDTQYF. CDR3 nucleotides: TGTGCCAGCAGCAAAACCGACAGAAGCACAGATACGCAGTATTTT.

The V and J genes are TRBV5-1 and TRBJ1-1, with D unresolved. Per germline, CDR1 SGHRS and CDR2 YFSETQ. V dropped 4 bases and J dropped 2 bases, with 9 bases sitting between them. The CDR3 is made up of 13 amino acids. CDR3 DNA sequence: TGCGCCAGCAGCGCCTCAGGAAACACTGAAGCTTTCTTT. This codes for CASSASGNTEAFF.

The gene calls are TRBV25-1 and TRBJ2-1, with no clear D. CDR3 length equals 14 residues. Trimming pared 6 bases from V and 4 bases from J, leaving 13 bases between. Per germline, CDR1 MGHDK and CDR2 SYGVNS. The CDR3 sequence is CASSALVQYNEQFF. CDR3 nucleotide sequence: TGTGCCAGCAGCGCCCTTGTCCAGTACAATGAGCAGTTCTTC.

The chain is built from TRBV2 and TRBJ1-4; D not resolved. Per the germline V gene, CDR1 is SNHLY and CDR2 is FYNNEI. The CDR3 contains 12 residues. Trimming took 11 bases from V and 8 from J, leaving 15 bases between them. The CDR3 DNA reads TGTGCCGGTAAAGCGGTGAACGAAAAACTGTTTTTT. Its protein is CAGKAVNEKLFF. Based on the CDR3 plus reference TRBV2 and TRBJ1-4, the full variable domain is EPEVTQTPSHQVTQMGQEVILRCVPISNHLYFYWYRQILGQKVEFLVSFYNNEISEKSEIFDDQFSVERPDGSNFTLKIRSTKLEDSAMYFCAGKAVNEKLFFGSGTQLSVL.